The next 10 T cell receptor beta chains were all read from a single sample in a study of blood T cell repertoires in COVID-19. Sequenced by immunoSEQ multiplex PCR; TCRdb stores in-frame clones only, minus some. The sample has around 200,000 clones; more than 70% are singletons. Sequencing was carried out using peripheral blood. The receptors derive from an elderly woman with active or convalescent COVID-19.

This clone has just one count. The J gene is TRBJ2-7, the V gene TRBV6-5; D gene uncertain. V was clipped by 2 bases and J by 4 bases, with 15 bases between them. Looked up from germline, CDR1 is MNHEY and CDR2 is SVGAGI. The CDR3 loop spans 15 amino acids. CDR3 sequence: CASSYRTFSMYEQYF. CDR3 in DNA: TGTGCCAGCAGTTACCGAACGTTTTCTATGTACGAGCAGTACTTC.

This clone has a handful of counts. The J gene is TRBJ1-5, the V gene TRBV5-6; possible D gene TRBD1, 6 bases. This CDR3 is built from 16 residues. Germline V gene data show CDR1 as SGHDT and CDR2 as YYEEEE. V dropped 2 bases and J dropped 4 bases, with 16 bases sitting between them. CDR3 amino acids: CASSFWGGQGNQPQHF. Here the CDR3 DNA reads TGTGCCAGCAGCTTTTGGGGTGGGCAGGGGAATCAGCCCCAGCATTTT.

The chain combines TRBV18 with TRBJ1-1; 7 nucleotides match TRBD1. CDR1 and CDR2 (germline): KGHSH, LQKENI. The CDR3 loop spans 16 amino acids. J gave up 1 base and V 8 bases, and 13 bases lay outside the gene matches. The CDR3 is CASTGQTGIKNTEAFF. The CDR3 DNA reads as TGTGCCAGCACAGGCCAGACAGGGATTAAGAACACTGAAGCTTTCTTT.

The genes are TRBV19 and TRBJ2-2; 9 nucleotides match TRBD1. The CDR3 extends over 16 amino acids. CDR1 and CDR2 from the germline V gene are LNHDA and SQIVND (reference sequence). V trimming: 4 bases; J trimming: 4 bases; junction bases outside the gene matches: 7. The CDR3 coding sequence is TGTGCCAGTAGTACCACAGGGGGCCATTTCACCGGGGAGCTGTTTTTT. Protein sequence: CASSTTGGHFTGELFF.

This clone was detected only a few times. The chain links TRBV6-2 or TRBV6-3 to TRBJ2-5; TRBD1 aligns across 10 bases. Germline V gives CDR1 MNHEY, CDR2 SVGEGT. The trim removed 5 bases at V and 1 base at J, leaving 1 base unmatched. CDR3 length equals 14 residues. In DNA, the CDR3 is TGTGCCAGCAGTCGGGACAGGGGCCAAGAGACCCAGTACTTC. It translates to CASSRDRGQETQYF.

This sequence joins TRBV7-9 and TRBJ1-2, with D tentatively TRBD1 (5 bases). The V and J ends lost 0 bases and 5 bases respectively, with 13 bases between them. The CDR3 extends over 15 amino acids. In germline, CDR1 is SEHNR, CDR2 FQNEAQ (reference sequence). CDR3 sequence reads: CASSLAAGGGYGYTF. The CDR3 DNA sequence: TGTGCCAGCAGCTTAGCGGCGGGGGGAGGATATGGCTACACCTTC.

This chain uses TRBV28 with TRBJ2-3; D gene ambiguous. V gave up 7 bases and J gave up 1 base, with 18 bases separating them. From germline, CDR1 is MDHEN and CDR2 SYDVKM. This CDR3 region has 16 residues. Here the CDR3 reads CASTLGQRPRTDTQYF. Here the CDR3 DNA reads TGTGCCAGCACTTTGGGCCAGAGACCCCGCACAGATACGCAGTATTTT.

The chain couples TRBV5-6 to TRBJ1-2; a weak D match, TRBD1 (6 bases). The CDR3 consists of 16 residues. V was trimmed by 3 bases and J by 4 bases, leaving 19 bases between them. Per germline, CDR1 SGHDT and CDR2 YYEEEE. As DNA, the CDR3 is TGTGCCAGCAGCTATCGGTCGGGGGGCCCGATCTATGGCTACACCTTC. It encodes CASSYRSGGPIYGYTF.

This clone was counted a single time. The chain is built from TRBV7-8 and TRBJ2-4, with D perhaps matching TRBD2 (5 bases). Germline loops: CDR1 SGHVS, CDR2 FQNEAQ. The CDR3 has 16 residues. V lost 0 bases, J lost 0 bases, and 9 bases lay in between. For the CDR3, the DNA is TGTGCCAGCAGCTTAGCGCGGGCTTTAGCCAAAAACATTCAGTACTTC. The encoded protein is CASSLARALAKNIQYF.

Here the CDR3 reads CASLRGGAYNEQFF. CDR3 nucleotide sequence: TGTGCCAGTCTACGCGGGGGGGCCTACAATGAGCAGTTCTTC. V gene TRBV27 combines with J gene TRBJ2-1; 9 bases map to TRBD2. J gave up 2 bases and V 9 bases, and 5 bases lay outside the gene matches. The CDR3 totals 14 residues. CDR1 is MNHEY and CDR2 is SMNVEV in the germline V gene (reference sequence).